This is a list of T cell receptor beta chains from one sample in a study of cytomegalovirus exposure and HLA in healthy donors. Repertoires were generated with immunoSEQ multiplex PCR, while TCRdb's copy carries only in-frame clones and drops some. The sample has more than 110,000 clones, 75% to 90% seen once; the top ten hold 1.2%. Sequenced: PBMCs. These receptor sequences come from a female donor in good health and CMV-seronegative. CDR3s include the opening cysteine and the closing phenylalanine or tryptophan. The D gene is left open where the match is weak. The size field is filled for only some rows; it gives once, few, many or a size class.

CDR3 length: 14; J gene: TRBJ2-4; D gene: TRBD1; clone size: .; V gene: TRBV29-1; CDR3 protein: CSARTGDSKNIQYF; CDR3 DNA: TGCAGCGCTCGGACAGGGGACTCCAAAAACATTCAGTACTTC
CDR3 length: 16; J gene: TRBJ2-7; D gene: TRBD2; clone size: .; V gene: TRBV5-8; CDR3 protein: CASSFRVLAGDYEQYF; CDR3 DNA: TGTGCCAGCAGCTTTCGTGTCCTAGCGGGAGACTACGAGCAGTACTTC
CDR3 length: 13; J gene: TRBJ1-1; D gene: .; clone size: once; V gene: TRBV28; CDR3 protein: CATLRLANTEAFF; CDR3 DNA: TGTGCCACCCTGAGGTTAGCGAACACTGAAGCTTTCTTT
CDR3 length: 16; J gene: TRBJ2-5; D gene: .; clone size: .; V gene: TRBV6-5; CDR3 protein: CASSLFSGGNQETQYF; CDR3 DNA: TGTGCCAGCAGTTTGTTCAGTGGGGGGAACCAAGAGACCCAGTACTTC
CDR3 length: 17; J gene: TRBJ2-5; D gene: TRBD2; clone size: .; V gene: TRBV11-2; CDR3 protein: CASSLGLTSGVQETQYF; CDR3 DNA: TGTGCCAGCAGCTTAGGTCTAACTAGCGGAGTTCAAGAGACCCAGTACTTC
CDR3 length: 13; J gene: TRBJ1-2; D gene: TRBD1; clone size: .; V gene: TRBV6-4; CDR3 protein: CANVEDRNYGYTF; CDR3 DNA: TGTGCCAATGTGGAGGACAGGAACTATGGCTACACCTTC
CDR3 length: 15; J gene: TRBJ2-7; D gene: .; clone size: .; V gene: TRBV7-2; CDR3 protein: CASSLGGVVSYEQYF; CDR3 DNA: TGTGCCAGCAGCCTGGGGGGAGTGGTCTCCTACGAGCAGTACTTC
CDR3 length: 16; J gene: TRBJ1-5; D gene: .; clone size: few; V gene: TRBV28; CDR3 protein: CASKSLETGSNQPQHF; CDR3 DNA: TGTGCCAGCAAAAGTTTAGAGACCGGGAGCAATCAGCCCCAGCATTTT
CDR3 length: 14; J gene: TRBJ2-7; D gene: TRBD1; clone size: .; V gene: TRBV25-1; CDR3 protein: CASSLGTGAHEQYF; CDR3 DNA: TGTGCCAGCAGTTTAGGGACAGGGGCACACGAGCAGTACTTC
CDR3 length: 16; J gene: TRBJ2-7; D gene: TRBD1; clone size: .; V gene: TRBV2; CDR3 protein: CATHGRGTGGGREQYF; CDR3 DNA: TGTGCCACCCACGGGCGGGGGACAGGGGGCGGGCGCGAGCAGTACTTC
CDR3 length: 12; J gene: TRBJ2-7; D gene: .; clone size: .; V gene: TRBV10-3; CDR3 protein: CAITSDSYEQYF; CDR3 DNA: TGTGCCATCACCTCGGACAGCTACGAGCAGTACTTC
CDR3 length: 14; J gene: TRBJ2-7; D gene: .; clone size: .; V gene: TRBV7-9; CDR3 protein: CASSQGAGVYEQYF; CDR3 DNA: TGTGCCAGCAGTCAGGGGGCGGGGGTCTACGAGCAGTACTTC
CDR3 length: 14; J gene: TRBJ2-7; D gene: TRBD1; clone size: .; V gene: TRBV5-1; CDR3 protein: CASSFGTGGYEQYF; CDR3 DNA: TGCGCCAGCAGCTTTGGGACAGGGGGCTACGAGCAGTACTTC
CDR3 length: 15; J gene: TRBJ1-3; D gene: TRBD1; clone size: .; V gene: TRBV2; CDR3 protein: CAGTGGSLSGNTIYF; CDR3 DNA: TGTGCCGGGACAGGGGGCTCCCTCTCTGGAAACACCATATATTTT
CDR3 length: 16; J gene: TRBJ1-2; D gene: .; clone size: .; V gene: TRBV11-2; CDR3 protein: CASSSLSKGENYGYTF; CDR3 DNA: TGTGCCAGCAGCTCCCTCTCGAAGGGGGAGAACTATGGCTACACCTTC
CDR3 length: 15; J gene: TRBJ2-5; D gene: TRBD2; clone size: .; V gene: TRBV28; CDR3 protein: CASSFRTSSQETQYF; CDR3 DNA: TGTGCCAGCAGTTTCAGGACTAGTTCGCAAGAGACCCAGTACTTC
CDR3 length: 14; J gene: TRBJ2-3; D gene: .; clone size: .; V gene: TRBV11-3; CDR3 protein: CASSPEGGTDTQYF; CDR3 DNA: TGTGCCAGCTCCCCCGAGGGGGGCACAGATACGCAGTATTTT
CDR3 length: 15; J gene: TRBJ2-7; D gene: TRBD2; clone size: .; V gene: TRBV4-1; CDR3 protein: CASSETSGRADEQYF; CDR3 DNA: TGCGCCAGCAGCGAAACTAGCGGGAGGGCCGACGAGCAGTACTTC
CDR3 length: 14; J gene: TRBJ2-5; D gene: TRBD1; clone size: .; V gene: TRBV28; CDR3 protein: CASRRDRGRETQYF; CDR3 DNA: TGTGCCAGCAGGCGAGACAGGGGTCGGGAGACCCAGTACTTC
CDR3 length: 15; J gene: TRBJ2-7; D gene: TRBD2; clone size: .; V gene: TRBV6-1; CDR3 protein: CASSGGVGREYEQYF; CDR3 DNA: TGTGCCAGCAGTGGGGGCGTAGGGCGGGAGTACGAGCAGTACTTC